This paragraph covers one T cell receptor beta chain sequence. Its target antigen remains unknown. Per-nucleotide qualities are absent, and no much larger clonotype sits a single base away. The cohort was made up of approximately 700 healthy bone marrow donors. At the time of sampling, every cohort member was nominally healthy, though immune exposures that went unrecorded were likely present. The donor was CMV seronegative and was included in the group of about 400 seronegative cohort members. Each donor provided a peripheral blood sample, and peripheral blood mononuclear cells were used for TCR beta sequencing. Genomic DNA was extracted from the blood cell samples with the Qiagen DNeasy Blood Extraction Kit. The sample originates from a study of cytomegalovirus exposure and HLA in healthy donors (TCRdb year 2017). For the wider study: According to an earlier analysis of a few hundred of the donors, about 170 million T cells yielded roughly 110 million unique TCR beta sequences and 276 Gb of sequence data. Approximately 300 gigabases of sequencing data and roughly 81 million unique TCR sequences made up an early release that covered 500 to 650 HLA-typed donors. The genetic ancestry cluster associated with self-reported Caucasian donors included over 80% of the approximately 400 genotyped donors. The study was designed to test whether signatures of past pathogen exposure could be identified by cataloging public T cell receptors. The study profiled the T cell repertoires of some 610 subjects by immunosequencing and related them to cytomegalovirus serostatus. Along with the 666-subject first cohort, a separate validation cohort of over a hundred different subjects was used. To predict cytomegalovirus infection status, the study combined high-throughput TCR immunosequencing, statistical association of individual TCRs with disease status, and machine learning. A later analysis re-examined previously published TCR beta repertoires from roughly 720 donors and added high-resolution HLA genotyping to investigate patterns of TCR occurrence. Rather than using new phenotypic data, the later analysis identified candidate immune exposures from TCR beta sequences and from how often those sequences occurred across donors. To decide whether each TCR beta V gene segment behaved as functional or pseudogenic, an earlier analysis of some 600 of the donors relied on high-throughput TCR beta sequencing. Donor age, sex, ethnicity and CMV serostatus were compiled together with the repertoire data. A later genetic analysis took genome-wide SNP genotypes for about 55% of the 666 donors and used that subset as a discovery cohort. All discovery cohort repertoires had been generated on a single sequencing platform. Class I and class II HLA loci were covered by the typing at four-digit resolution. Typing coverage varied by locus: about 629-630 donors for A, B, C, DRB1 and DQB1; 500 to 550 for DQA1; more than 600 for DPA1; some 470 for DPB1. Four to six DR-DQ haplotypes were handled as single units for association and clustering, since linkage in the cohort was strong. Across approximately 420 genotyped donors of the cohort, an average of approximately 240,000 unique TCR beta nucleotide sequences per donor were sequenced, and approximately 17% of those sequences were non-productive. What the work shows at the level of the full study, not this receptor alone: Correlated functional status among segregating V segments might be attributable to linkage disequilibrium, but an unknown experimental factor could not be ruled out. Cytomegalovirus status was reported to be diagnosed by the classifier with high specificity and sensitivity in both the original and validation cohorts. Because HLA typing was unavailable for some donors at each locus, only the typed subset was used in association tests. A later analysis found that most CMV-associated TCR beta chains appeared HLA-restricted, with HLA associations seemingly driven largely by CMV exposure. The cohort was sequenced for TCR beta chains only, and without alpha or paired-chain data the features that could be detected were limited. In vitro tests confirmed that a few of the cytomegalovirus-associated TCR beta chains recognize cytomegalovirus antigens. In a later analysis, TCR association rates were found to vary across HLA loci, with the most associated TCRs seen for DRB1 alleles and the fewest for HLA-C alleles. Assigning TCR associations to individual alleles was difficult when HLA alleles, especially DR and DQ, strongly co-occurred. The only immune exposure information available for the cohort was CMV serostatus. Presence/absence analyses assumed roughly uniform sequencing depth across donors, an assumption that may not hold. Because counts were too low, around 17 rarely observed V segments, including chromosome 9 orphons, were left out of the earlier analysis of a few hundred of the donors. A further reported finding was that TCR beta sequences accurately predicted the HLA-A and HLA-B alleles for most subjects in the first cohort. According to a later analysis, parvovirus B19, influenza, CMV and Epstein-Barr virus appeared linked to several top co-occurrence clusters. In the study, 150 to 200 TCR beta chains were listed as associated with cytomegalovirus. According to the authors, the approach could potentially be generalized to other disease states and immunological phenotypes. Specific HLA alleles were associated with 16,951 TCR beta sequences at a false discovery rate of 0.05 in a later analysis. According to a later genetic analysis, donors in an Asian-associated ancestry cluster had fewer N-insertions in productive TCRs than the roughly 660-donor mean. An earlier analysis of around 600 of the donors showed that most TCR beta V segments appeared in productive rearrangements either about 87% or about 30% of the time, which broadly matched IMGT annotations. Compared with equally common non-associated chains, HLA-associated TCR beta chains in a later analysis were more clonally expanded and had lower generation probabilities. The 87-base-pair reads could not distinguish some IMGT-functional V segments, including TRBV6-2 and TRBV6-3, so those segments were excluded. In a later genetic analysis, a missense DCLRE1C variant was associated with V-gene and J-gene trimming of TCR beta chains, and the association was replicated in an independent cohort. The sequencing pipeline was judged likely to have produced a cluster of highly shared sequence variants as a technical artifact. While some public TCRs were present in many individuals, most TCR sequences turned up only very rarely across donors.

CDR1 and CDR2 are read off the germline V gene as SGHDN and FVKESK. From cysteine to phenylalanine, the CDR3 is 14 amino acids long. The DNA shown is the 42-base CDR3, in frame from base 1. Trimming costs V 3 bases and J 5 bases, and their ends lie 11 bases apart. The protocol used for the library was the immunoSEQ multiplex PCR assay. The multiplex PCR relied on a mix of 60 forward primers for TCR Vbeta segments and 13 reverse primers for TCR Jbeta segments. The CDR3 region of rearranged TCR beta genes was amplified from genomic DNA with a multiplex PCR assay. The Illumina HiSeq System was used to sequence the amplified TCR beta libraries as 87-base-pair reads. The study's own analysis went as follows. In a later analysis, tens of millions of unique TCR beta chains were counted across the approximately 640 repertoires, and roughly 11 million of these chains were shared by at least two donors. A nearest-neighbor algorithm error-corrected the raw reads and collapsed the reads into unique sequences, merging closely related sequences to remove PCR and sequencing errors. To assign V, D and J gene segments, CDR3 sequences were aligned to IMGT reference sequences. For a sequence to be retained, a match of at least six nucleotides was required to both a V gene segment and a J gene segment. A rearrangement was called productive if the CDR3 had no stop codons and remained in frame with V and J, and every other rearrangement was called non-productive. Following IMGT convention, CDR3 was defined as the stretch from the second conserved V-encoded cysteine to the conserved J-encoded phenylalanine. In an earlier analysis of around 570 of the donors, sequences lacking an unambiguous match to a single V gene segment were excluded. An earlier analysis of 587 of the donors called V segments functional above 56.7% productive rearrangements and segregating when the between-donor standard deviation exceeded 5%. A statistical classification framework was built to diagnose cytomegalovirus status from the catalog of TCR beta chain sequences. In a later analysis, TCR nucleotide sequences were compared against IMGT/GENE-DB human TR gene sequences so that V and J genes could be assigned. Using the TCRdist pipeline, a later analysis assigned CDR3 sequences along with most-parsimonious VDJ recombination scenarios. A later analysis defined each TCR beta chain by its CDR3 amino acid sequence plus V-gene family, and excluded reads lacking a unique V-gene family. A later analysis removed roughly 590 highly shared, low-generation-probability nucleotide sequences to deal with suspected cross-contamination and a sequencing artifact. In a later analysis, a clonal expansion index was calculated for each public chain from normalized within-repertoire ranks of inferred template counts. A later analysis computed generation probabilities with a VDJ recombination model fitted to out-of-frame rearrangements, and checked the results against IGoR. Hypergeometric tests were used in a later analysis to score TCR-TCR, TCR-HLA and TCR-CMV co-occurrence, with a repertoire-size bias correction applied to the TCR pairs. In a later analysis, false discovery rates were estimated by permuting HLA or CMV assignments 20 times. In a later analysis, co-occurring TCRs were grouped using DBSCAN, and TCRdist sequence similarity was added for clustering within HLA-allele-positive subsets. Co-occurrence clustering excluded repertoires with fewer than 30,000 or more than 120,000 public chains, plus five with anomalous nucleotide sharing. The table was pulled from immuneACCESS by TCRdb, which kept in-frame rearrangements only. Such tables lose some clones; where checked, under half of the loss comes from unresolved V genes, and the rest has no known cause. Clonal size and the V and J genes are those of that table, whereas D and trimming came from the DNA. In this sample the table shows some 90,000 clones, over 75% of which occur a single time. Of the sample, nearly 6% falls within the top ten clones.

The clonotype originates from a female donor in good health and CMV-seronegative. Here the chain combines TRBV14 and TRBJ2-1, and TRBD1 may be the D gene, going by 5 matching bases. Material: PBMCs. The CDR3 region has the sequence CASSHQGGNNEQFF. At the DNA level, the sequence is TGTGCCAGCAGCCATCAGGGCGGCAACAATGAGCAGTTCTTC.